The 23 T cell receptor beta chains reported below all come from one sample, sequenced in a study of T-cell memory formation after mild COVID-19. One entry per CDR3 protein, called by TCRdb with MiXCR from the 5' RACE reads. The sample includes about 270,000 distinct CDR3 sequences, over 15% of them seen just once. The sequencing input was PBMCs or a T cell subset sorted from them (not recorded which). The receptors come from a young man who had mild COVID-19 (a few samples of this study predate the infection). Cell type and time point are not known.

V usage is TRBV11-2 and J usage is TRBJ2-4; D unclear. Germline CDR1 reads SGHAT; CDR2 reads FQNNGV. The V gene lost 1 base and the J gene lost 9 bases, with 10 bases spanning the gap. This CDR3 region has 13 residues. The chain's CDR3 is CASSLGRQGIQYF. The CDR3, as DNA: TGTGCCAGCAGCTTAGGGCGGCAAGGCATTCAGTACTTC.

This chain uses TRBV2 with TRBJ2-1; D ambiguous. Per the germline V gene, CDR1 is SNHLY and CDR2 is FYNNEI. The V end lost 3 bases, the J end lost 14 bases, and 11 bases lay between the germline ends. The CDR3 totals 11 residues. The CDR3 loop is CASSEAAMEFF. In DNA form, the CDR3 reads TGTGCCAGCAGTGAGGCCGCTATGGAGTTCTTC.

Only a few counts were recorded for this clonotype. The genes are TRBV7-2 and TRBJ2-1, with D perhaps assigned TRBD1 or TRBD2 (5 bases each). The length of the CDR3 is 15 residues. The ends were cut back, 8 bases at V and 6 bases at J, with 20 bases in the middle. Looked up from germline, CDR1 is SGHTA and CDR2 is FQGNSA. The CDR3 here is CASYEPGPHGNEQFF. CDR3 nucleotides: TGTGCCAGCTATGAACCGGGACCCCATGGCAATGAGCAGTTCTTC.

The CDR3 loop reads CASSFITAGDYGYTF. DNA for the CDR3: TGTGCCAGCAGCTTCATAACGGCGGGGGATTATGGCTACACCTTC. V and J are TRBV7-9 and TRBJ1-2; a possible D gene is TRBD1 (5 bases). The V gene's germline CDR1 is SEHNR and CDR2 FQNEAQ (reference sequence). V lost 3 bases and J 5 bases, leaving 16 bases between the germline ends. This CDR3 comprises 15 residues.

There are a few counts of this clonotype. This chain connects TRBV5-1 to TRBJ2-1; tentative D call: TRBD2 (5 bases). The CDR3 totals 13 residues. Germline-derived CDR1 and CDR2 are SGHRS and YFSETQ. V was trimmed by 2 bases and J by 10 bases, leaving 13 bases between them. The CDR3 sequence is CASSFRETQEQFF. Written as DNA, the CDR3 is TGCGCCAGCAGCTTCCGGGAAACCCAGGAGCAGTTCTTC.

The rearrangement uses TRBV20-1 and TRBJ1-4; D is uncertain. V was pared by 3 bases and J by 2 bases, with 7 bases between. Germline V gene lookup returns CDR1 DFQATT and CDR2 SNEGSKA (reference sequence). The CDR3 runs 13 residues. The CDR3 nucleotides read TGCAGTGCTAGTTGGGTGACTAATGAAAAACTGTTTTTT. It yields the protein CSASWVTNEKLFF.

The chain employs TRBV18 and TRBJ1-1; TRBD1 might be the D (6 bases). Trimming took off 4 bases at V and 6 bases at J, with 15 bases between the two ends. The CDR3 runs to 14 residues. In germline, CDR1 is KGHSH, CDR2 LQKENI. The CDR3 reads CASSRIDRFAEAFF. Here the CDR3 DNA reads TGTGCCAGCTCACGAATAGACAGGTTCGCTGAAGCTTTCTTT.

The genes are TRBV20-1 and TRBJ2-3; no clear D. The CDR3 sequence is 13 residues long. Germline V gene lookup returns CDR1 DFQATT and CDR2 SNEGSKA (reference sequence). Trimming took 6 bases from V and 2 from J, leaving 12 bases between them. CDR3 in amino acids: CSAVLPATDTQYF. The CDR3, as DNA: TGCAGTGCAGTCCTCCCTGCCACAGATACGCAGTATTTT.

CDR3 nucleotides: TGCGCCAGCCTACAAGAGACCCAGTACTTC. Its translation: CASLQETQYF. The chain employs TRBV5-1 and TRBJ2-5; D is unclear. Germline CDR1 and CDR2: SGHRS and YFSETQ. V was shortened by 7 bases and J by 2 bases, with 3 bases between the two germline ends. This CDR3 has 10 amino acids. Filled out from reference TRBV5-1 and TRBJ2-5, the complete variable domain reads KAGVTQTPRYLIKTRGQQVTLSCSPISGHRSVSWYQQTPGQGLQFLFEYFSETQRNKGNFPGRFSGRQFSNSRSEMNVSTLELGDSALYLCASLQETQYFGPGTRLLVL.

This clonotype has just a few counts. This chain connects TRBV25-1 to TRBJ1-1; D possibly corresponds to TRBD1 (6 bases). Germline V CDR1 and CDR2: MGHDK, SYGVNS. Trimming left V 7 bases short and J 1 base short, with 10 bases between. The CDR3 totals 13 residues. CDR3 amino acids: CASTRTENTEAFF. CDR3 DNA: TGTGCCAGCACTCGGACAGAGAACACTGAAGCTTTCTTT.

This clonotype was found a few times. The chain joins TRBV20-1 to TRBJ2-3; D is possibly TRBD1 or TRBD2 (6 bases each). This CDR3 contains 14 residues. With 0 bases removed from V and 5 bases from J, the gap between germline ends came to 12 bases. Germline CDR1 and CDR2: DFQATT and SNEGSKA (reference sequence). The CDR3 reads CSARDGGGGDTQYF. The DNA of the CDR3 is TGCAGTGCTAGAGATGGAGGGGGAGGAGATACGCAGTATTTT.

The chain joins TRBV7-9 to TRBJ1-3; 7 bases map to TRBD1. Germline V gene sequence: CDR1 SEHNR, CDR2 FQNEAQ (reference sequence). The CDR3 loop spans 14 amino acids. V was clipped by 6 bases and J by 0 bases; unmatched bases: 2. This CDR3 is CASRDRTSGNTIYF. The CDR3 DNA sequence: TGTGCCAGCAGGGACAGGACCTCTGGAAACACCATATATTTT.

This clonotype turned up a few times. The CDR3 sequence: CASSGRESSYNEQFF. The DNA of the CDR3 is TGCGCCAGCAGCGGCCGGGAAAGCTCCTACAATGAGCAGTTCTTC. The V call is TRBV5-1, the J call TRBJ2-1; tentative D call: TRBD2 (5 bases). The CDR3 contains 15 residues. Trimming took 4 bases from V and 0 from J, leaving 11 bases between them. The germline V gene encodes CDR1 SGHRS and CDR2 YFSETQ. The complete variable domain, with remaining parts taken from reference TRBV5-1 and TRBJ2-1, reads KAGVTQTPRYLIKTRGQQVTLSCSPISGHRSVSWYQQTPGQGLQFLFEYFSETQRNKGNFPGRFSGRQFSNSRSEMNVSTLELGDSALYLCASSGRESSYNEQFFGPGTRLTVL.

The chain carries TRBV13 and TRBJ1-1; D is ambiguous. The germline V gene encodes CDR1 PRHDT and CDR2 FYEKMQ (reference sequence). CDR3 length: 13 amino acids. V was shortened by 4 bases and J by 8 bases, with 14 bases between the two germline ends. The CDR3 sequence is CASSSGRGSEAFF. Here the CDR3 DNA reads TGTGCCAGCAGCTCAGGCCGGGGTTCGGAAGCTTTCTTT.

This clonotype was observed a handful of times. DNA for the CDR3: TGTGCCAGCAGTTACTCGGGTGGAGTCCAAGAGACCCAGTACTTC. It codes for CASSYSGGVQETQYF. This chain connects TRBV6-5 to TRBJ2-5; D uncertain. The germline gives CDR1 MNHEY, CDR2 SVGAGI. The CDR3 contains 15 residues. The V and J ends lost 0 bases and 1 base respectively, with 9 bases between them.

This clonotype turned up a few times. The rearrangement uses TRBV20-1 and TRBJ2-2, with 9 bases that match TRBD1. The CDR3 contains 14 residues. Germline CDR1 is DFQATT and CDR2 is SNEGSKA (reference sequence). With 6 bases clipped from V and 1 base from J, the junction kept 3 bases outside the gene matches. CDR3 protein: CSAPGQGNTGELFF. CDR3 coding DNA: TGCAGTGCACCGGGACAGGGGAACACCGGGGAGCTGTTTTTT.

This clonotype was detected only a few times. This chain links TRBV5-8 with TRBJ2-1, with TRBD2 as a possible D gene (6 bases). The CDR3 covers 13 residues. V lost 3 bases, J lost 5 bases, and 9 bases lay in between. Germline assignment: CDR1 SGHTS and CDR2 YDEGEE. The CDR3 reads CASSSGLHNEQFF. In nucleotides, the CDR3 is TGTGCCAGCAGCTCCGGACTACACAATGAGCAGTTCTTC. The full variable domain, rest sourced from reference TRBV5-8 and TRBJ2-1, is EAGVTQSPTHLIKTRGQQATLRCSPISGHTSVYWYQQALGLGLQFLLWYDEGEERNRGNFPPRFSGRQFPNYSSELNVNALELEDSALYLCASSSGLHNEQFFGPGTRLTVL.

This chain joins TRBV7-6 and TRBJ1-5; 8 bases are shared with TRBD1. With V trimmed by 5 bases and J by 6 bases, 6 bases remained unmatched. The CDR3 covers 14 residues. Germline V CDR1 and CDR2: SGHVS, FNYEAQ. This CDR3 reads CASSADRVFQPQHF. The CDR3 nucleotides are TGTGCCAGCAGCGCGGACAGGGTGTTTCAGCCCCAGCATTTT.

This clonotype was detected only a few times. The J gene is TRBJ2-3, the V gene TRBV7-8; a weak D match, TRBD1 (6 bases). The CDR3 contains 17 residues. Germline V gives CDR1 SGHVS, CDR2 FQNEAQ. Trimming removed 3 bases from V and 14 bases from J, with 30 bases in between. CDR3 nucleotides: TGTGCCAGCAGCTTCCCCTTAGGAAACCAAGGCGCAGGGGCCGGGTATTTT. It translates to CASSFPLGNQGAGAGYF.

This chain joins TRBV7-9 and TRBJ2-5, with 10 bases fitting TRBD2. The ends lost 10 bases at V and 5 bases at J; junction bases unmatched: 7. There are 13 residues in the CDR3. Germline V gene lookup returns CDR1 SEHNR and CDR2 FQNEAQ (reference sequence). The CDR3 loop is CATRAGGPETQYF. The DNA for the CDR3 is TGTGCCACCAGAGCGGGGGGGCCGGAGACCCAGTACTTC.

The chain combines TRBV5-1 with TRBJ1-2; TRBD1 is a possible D gene (5 bases). Between the trimmed V and J ends, which lost 4 bases and 4 bases, there was a span of 17 bases. The CDR3 is made up of 15 amino acids. CDR1 and CDR2 (germline): SGHRS, YFSETQ. CDR3 protein: CASSQTTGTGYGYTF. CDR3 coding DNA: TGCGCCAGCAGCCAAACGACGGGGACTGGCTATGGCTACACCTTC.

The chain recombines TRBV28 with TRBJ2-7; 10 bases align to TRBD2. The length of the CDR3 is 15 residues. The trim removed 11 bases at V and 5 bases at J, leaving 15 bases unmatched. Germline V gives CDR1 MDHEN, CDR2 SYDVKM. The CDR3 region has the DNA TGTGCCTCCAAGGGGACTAGCGATGGGGTTGACGAGCAGTACGTC. This translates into CASKGTSDGVDEQYV.

The table lists this clonotype with a few counts. J is TRBJ2-7 and V is TRBV27; 7 bases are shared with TRBD1. The J segment lost 3 bases and the V segment lost 4 bases, leaving 6 bases of the junction unmatched. The CDR3 runs to 14 residues. The germline V gene encodes CDR1 MNHEY and CDR2 SMNVEV (reference sequence). The CDR3 sequence is CASSYRDSYYEQYF. CDR3 nucleotide sequence: TGTGCCAGCAGTTACCGGGACAGCTACTACGAGCAGTACTTC.